The clone carrying this T cell receptor (beta chain) has more than one count but fewer than ten. The record originates from a study of T cells after yellow fever vaccination. TCRdb re-analysed the 5' RACE reads in MiXCR, keeping a single row per CDR3 protein. The sample contains roughly 350,000 distinct CDR3 sequences, 4.1% of which appear only once. This TCR came from a man aged 18 to 29 who received the YFV17D yellow fever vaccine. Sequenced here: PBMCs, sampled 5 days after the yellow fever booster vaccination.

CDR3 residues: CASSSTVAGGQETQYF. The CDR3 DNA reads TGCGCCAGCAGCTCTACAGTAGCGGGGGGACAAGAGACCCAGTACTTC. This rearrangement joins TRBV5-1 to TRBJ2-5, with 10 positions matching TRBD2. Germline CDR1 is SGHRS and CDR2 is YFSETQ. V shed 3 bases, J shed 2 bases, and the junction held 7 bases outside the gene matches. The CDR3 contains 16 residues.